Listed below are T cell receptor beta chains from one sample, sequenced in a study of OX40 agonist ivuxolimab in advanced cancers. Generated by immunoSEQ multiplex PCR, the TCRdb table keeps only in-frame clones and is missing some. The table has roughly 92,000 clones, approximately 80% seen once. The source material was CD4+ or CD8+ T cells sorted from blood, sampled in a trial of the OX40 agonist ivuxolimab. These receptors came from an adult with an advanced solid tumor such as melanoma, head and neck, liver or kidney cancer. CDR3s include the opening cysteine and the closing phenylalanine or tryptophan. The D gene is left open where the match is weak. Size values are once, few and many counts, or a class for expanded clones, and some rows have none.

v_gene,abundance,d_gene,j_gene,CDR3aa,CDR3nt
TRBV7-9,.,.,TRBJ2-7,CASSGQGLTGIYYEQYF,TGTGCCAGCAGCGGCCAGGGACTGACAGGGATCTACTACGAGCAGTACTTC
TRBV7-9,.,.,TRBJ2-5,CASSLAGGGETQYF,TGTGCCAGCAGCTTAGCGGGGGGCGGAGAGACCCAGTACTTC
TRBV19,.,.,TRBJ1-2,CASSIDGAGNGYGYTF,TGTGCCAGTAGTATAGATGGGGCGGGGAACGGCTATGGCTACACCTTC
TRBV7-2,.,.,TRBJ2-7,CASSSWESYEQYF,TGTGCCAGCAGCTCCTGGGAATCCTACGAGCAGTACTTC
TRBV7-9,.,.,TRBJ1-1,CASSLGGATEAFF,TGTGCCAGCAGCTTAGGAGGTGCCACTGAAGCTTTCTTT
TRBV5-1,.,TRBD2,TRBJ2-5,CASSTGTSEGETQYF,TGCGCCAGCAGCACCGGGACTAGCGAGGGGGAGACCCAGTACTTC
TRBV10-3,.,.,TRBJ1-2,CAISGTRTDNYGYTF,TGTGCCATCAGTGGAACTAGGACAGATAACTATGGCTACACCTTC
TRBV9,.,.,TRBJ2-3,CASSVGSGTSTDTQYF,TGTGCCAGCAGCGTAGGATCCGGGACTAGCACAGATACGCAGTATTTT
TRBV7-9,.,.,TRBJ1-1,CASSGMTANTEAFF,TGTGCCAGCAGCGGAATGACAGCGAACACTGAAGCTTTCTTT
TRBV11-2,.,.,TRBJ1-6,CASSWAVNSPLHF,TGTGCCAGCAGCTGGGCAGTTAATTCACCCCTCCACTTT
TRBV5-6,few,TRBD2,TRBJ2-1,CASRLAGGPSNEQFF,TGTGCCAGCAGGCTAGCGGGAGGGCCATCCAATGAGCAGTTCTTC
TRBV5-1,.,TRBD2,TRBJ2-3,CASSLAAGGGDTQYF,TGCGCCAGCAGCTTGGCTGCGGGAGGTGGGGATACGCAGTATTTT
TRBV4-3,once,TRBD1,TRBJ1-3,CASSRKWSEQGTGNTIYF,TGCGCCAGCAGCCGCAAGTGGTCGGAACAGGGGACTGGAAACACCATATATTTT
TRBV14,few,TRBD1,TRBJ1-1,CASSLRQGAVWTEAFF,TGTGCCAGCAGCTTAAGACAGGGGGCGGTTTGGACTGAAGCTTTCTTT
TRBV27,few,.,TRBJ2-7,CASSYQGGSYEQYF,TGTGCCAGCAGTTACCAGGGTGGTTCCTACGAGCAGTACTTC
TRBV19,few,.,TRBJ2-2,CASSNGHGTGELFF,TGTGCCAGTAGTAACGGACACGGCACCGGGGAGCTGTTTTTT
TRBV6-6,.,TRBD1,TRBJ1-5,CASRQGAGQPQHF,TGTGCCAGCAGACAGGGGGCTGGTCAGCCCCAGCATTTT
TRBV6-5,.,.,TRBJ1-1,CASSSRGLEAFF,TGTGCCAGCAGTTCTCGGGGACTTGAAGCTTTCTTT
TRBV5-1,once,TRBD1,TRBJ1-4,CASSLGDRGRRFEKLFF,TGCGCCAGCAGCTTGGGGGACAGGGGGCGCAGATTCGAAAAACTGTTTTTT
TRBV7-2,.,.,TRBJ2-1,CASSYVGTVSYNEQFF,TGTGCCAGCAGCTACGTGGGGACCGTCTCCTACAATGAGCAGTTCTTC
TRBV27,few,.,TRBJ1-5,CASCQGTHEIYSNQPQHF,TGTGCCAGCTGCCAGGGGACCCACGAAATTTATAGCAATCAGCCCCAGCATTTT
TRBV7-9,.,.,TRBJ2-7,CASSPGELATYEQYF,TGTGCCAGCAGTCCCGGCGAACTCGCTACCTACGAGCAGTACTTC
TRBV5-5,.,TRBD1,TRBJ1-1,CASSGYRGNTEAFF,TGTGCCAGCAGCGGATACAGGGGGAACACTGAAGCTTTCTTT
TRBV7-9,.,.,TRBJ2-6,CASSLPGSGANVLTF,TGTGCCAGCAGCTTACCTGGGTCTGGGGCCAACGTCCTGACTTTC
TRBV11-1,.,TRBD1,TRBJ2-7,CASSLAGTGVRHEQYF,TGTGCCAGCAGCTTAGCCGGGACAGGAGTTCGCCACGAGCAGTACTTC
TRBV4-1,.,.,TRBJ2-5,CASSQLQGRLETQYF,TGCGCCAGCAGCCAGCTACAGGGTAGGCTCGAGACCCAGTACTTC
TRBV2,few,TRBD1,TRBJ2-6,CASTGTGSGANVLTF,TGTGCCAGCACCGGGACAGGCTCTGGGGCCAACGTCCTGACTTTC
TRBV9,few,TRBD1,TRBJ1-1,CASSVQGAGTEAFF,TGTGCCAGCAGCGTACAGGGGGCCGGCACTGAAGCTTTCTTT
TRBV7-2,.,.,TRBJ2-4,CASSLAPTLAKNIQYF,TGTGCCAGCAGCTTAGCTCCTACTTTAGCCAAAAACATTCAGTACTTC
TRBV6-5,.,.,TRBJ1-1,CASSLTRGNTEAFF,TGTGCCAGCAGTTTGACCCGAGGGAACACTGAAGCTTTCTTT
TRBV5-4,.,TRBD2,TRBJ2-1,CASTPRGGLDEQFF,TGTGCCAGCACGCCGCGGGGGGGCCTGGATGAGCAGTTCTTC
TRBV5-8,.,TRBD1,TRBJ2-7,CASSLTGQGFDEQYF,TGTGCCAGCAGCTTGACGGGACAGGGTTTCGACGAGCAGTACTTC
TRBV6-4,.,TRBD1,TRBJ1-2,CASSDSRDRNYGYTF,TGTGCCAGCAGTGACTCTCGGGACAGGAACTATGGCTACACCTTC
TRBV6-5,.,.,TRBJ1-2,CASSSGSYGYTF,TGTGCCAGCAGTTCGGGCAGCTATGGCTACACCTTC
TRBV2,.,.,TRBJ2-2,CASSGTAGERGWGTGELFF,TGTGCCAGCAGTGGGACAGCCGGGGAGCGGGGATGGGGGACCGGGGAGCTGTTTTTT
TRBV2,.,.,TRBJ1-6,CASSEDKVNSPLHF,TGTGCCAGCAGTGAAGATAAGGTCAATTCACCCCTCCACTTT
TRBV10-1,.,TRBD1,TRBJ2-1,CASSEWTGGNEQFF,TGCGCCAGCAGTGAGTGGACAGGGGGCAATGAGCAGTTCTTC
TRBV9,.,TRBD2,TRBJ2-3,CASRVGTSATDTQYF,TGTGCCAGCAGGGTCGGGACTAGCGCCACAGATACGCAGTATTTT
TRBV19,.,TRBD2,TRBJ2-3,CASSTGLAGADTQYF,TGTGCCAGTAGTACGGGACTAGCGGGGGCAGATACGCAGTATTTT
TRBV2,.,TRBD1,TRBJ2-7,CASSATGGFGEQYF,TGTGCCAGCAGTGCCACAGGGGGATTCGGCGAGCAGTACTTC
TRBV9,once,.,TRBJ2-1,CASSGHADRGKSGRDNEQFF,TGTGCCAGCAGCGGCCACGCGGACAGGGGAAAGAGCGGGAGGGACAATGAGCAGTTCTTC
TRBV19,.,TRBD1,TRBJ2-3,CASSKDRASTDTQYF,TGTGCCAGTAGTAAGGACAGGGCTTCCACAGATACGCAGTATTTT
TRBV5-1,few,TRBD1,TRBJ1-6,CASSGTTAGQGLSPLHF,TGCGCCAGCAGTGGGACTACTGCGGGACAGGGCCTTTCACCCCTCCACTTT
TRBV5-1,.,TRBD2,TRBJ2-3,CASSSSTSGRADTQYF,TGCGCCAGCAGCTCCTCGACTAGCGGGAGGGCAGATACGCAGTATTTT
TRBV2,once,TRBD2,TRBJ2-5,CASTPAGGRGTETQYF,TGTGCCAGCACCCCAGCCGGCGGGAGGGGAACGGAGACCCAGTACTTC
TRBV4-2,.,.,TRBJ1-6,CASSQEAWGPRPNSPLHF,TGTGCCAGCAGCCAAGAAGCCTGGGGGCCCCGGCCGAATTCACCCCTCCACTTT
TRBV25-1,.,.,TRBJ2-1,CASSPPGGQYNEQFF,TGTGCCAGCAGTCCCCCGGGGGGCCAATACAATGAGCAGTTCTTC
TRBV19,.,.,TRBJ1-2,CASTGPWGYGYTF,TGTGCCAGTACGGGCCCTTGGGGCTATGGCTACACCTTC
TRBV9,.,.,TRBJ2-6,CASSALGSGANVLTF,TGTGCCAGCAGCGCCTTAGGCTCTGGGGCCAACGTCCTGACTTTC
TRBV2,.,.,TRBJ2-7,CASSEGSLGAYEQYF,TGTGCCAGCAGTGAAGGGAGTTTGGGGGCCTACGAGCAGTACTTC
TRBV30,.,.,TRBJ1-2,CAWRPPNRALYGYTF,TGTGCCTGGAGGCCACCGAACCGCGCCCTCTATGGCTACACCTTC
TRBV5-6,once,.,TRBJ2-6,CASSLTHAGANVLTF,TGTGCCAGCAGCTTAACCCACGCGGGGGCCAACGTCCTGACTTTC
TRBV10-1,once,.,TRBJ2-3,CASSERGAPTDTQYF,TGCGCCAGCAGTGAGAGGGGGGCCCCCACAGATACGCAGTATTTT
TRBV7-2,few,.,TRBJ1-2,CASSLEMRVAGGYTF,TGTGCCAGCAGCTTAGAAATGAGGGTAGCTGGGGGCTACACCTTC
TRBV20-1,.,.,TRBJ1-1,CSARPYSEAFF,TGCAGTGCTAGACCATATTCTGAAGCTTTCTTT
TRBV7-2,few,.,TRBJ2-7,CASSLENGLYEQYF,TGTGCCAGCAGCTTAGAGAACGGACTCTACGAGCAGTACTTC
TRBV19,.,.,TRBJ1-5,CASNPGETSNQPQHF,TGTGCCAGTAACCCGGGGGAGACTAGCAATCAGCCCCAGCATTTT